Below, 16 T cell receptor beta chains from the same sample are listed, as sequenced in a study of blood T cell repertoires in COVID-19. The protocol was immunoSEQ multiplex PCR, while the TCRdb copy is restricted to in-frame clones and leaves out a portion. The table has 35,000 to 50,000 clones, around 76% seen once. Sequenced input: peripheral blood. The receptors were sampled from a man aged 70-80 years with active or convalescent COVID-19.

The CDR3 here is CASSLNGGYLNEQFF. As DNA, the CDR3 is TGTGCCAGCAGCTTGAACGGGGGGTACCTCAATGAGCAGTTCTTC. This chain joins TRBV7-3 and TRBJ2-1, with 7 nucleotides matching TRBD2. The V and J ends lost 3 bases and 6 bases, in that order; junction bases with no gene match: 8. The CDR3 is 15 amino acids. Germline CDR1 reads SGHTA; CDR2 reads FQGTGA.

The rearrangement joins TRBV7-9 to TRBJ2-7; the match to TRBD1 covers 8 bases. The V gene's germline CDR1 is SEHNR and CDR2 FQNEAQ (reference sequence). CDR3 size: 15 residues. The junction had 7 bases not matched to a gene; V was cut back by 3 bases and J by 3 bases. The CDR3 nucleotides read TGTGCCAGCAGCTTTACAGGACAGGGATTCTACGAGCAGTACTTC. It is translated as CASSFTGQGFYEQYF. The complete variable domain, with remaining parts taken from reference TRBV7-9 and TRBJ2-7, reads DTGVSQNPRHKITKRGQNVTFRCDPISEHNRLYWYRQTLGQGPEFLTYFQNEAQLEKSRLLSDRFSAERPKGSFSTLEIQRTEQGDSAMYLCASSFTGQGFYEQYFGPGTRLTVT.

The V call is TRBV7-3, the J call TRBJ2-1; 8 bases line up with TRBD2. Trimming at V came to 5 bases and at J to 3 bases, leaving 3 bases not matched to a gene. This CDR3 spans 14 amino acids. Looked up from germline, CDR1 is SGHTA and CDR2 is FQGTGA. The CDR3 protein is CASSPGTSYNEQFF. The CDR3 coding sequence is TGTGCCAGCAGCCCCGGGACTAGCTACAATGAGCAGTTCTTC.

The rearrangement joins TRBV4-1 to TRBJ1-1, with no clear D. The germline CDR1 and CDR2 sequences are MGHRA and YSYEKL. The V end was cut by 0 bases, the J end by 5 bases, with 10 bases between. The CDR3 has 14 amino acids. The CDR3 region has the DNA TGCGCCAGCAGCCAAGACTCGGGGAGGACTGAAGCTTTCTTT. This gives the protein CASSQDSGRTEAFF.

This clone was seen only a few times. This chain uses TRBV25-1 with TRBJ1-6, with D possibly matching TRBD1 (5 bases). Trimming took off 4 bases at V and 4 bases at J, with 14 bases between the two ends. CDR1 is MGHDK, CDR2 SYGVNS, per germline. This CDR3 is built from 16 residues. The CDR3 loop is CASSGGSHFYNSPLHF. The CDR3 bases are TGTGCCAGCAGTGGGGGCAGCCACTTTTATAATTCACCCCTCCACTTT.

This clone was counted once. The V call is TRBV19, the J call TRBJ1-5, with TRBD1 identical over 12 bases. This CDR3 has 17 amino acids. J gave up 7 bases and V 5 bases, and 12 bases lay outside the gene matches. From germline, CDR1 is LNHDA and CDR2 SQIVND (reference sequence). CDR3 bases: TGTGCCAGTAGTCCAACCCGGGACAGGGGGCGCGGGCAGCCCCAGCATTTT. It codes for CASSPTRDRGRGQPQHF.

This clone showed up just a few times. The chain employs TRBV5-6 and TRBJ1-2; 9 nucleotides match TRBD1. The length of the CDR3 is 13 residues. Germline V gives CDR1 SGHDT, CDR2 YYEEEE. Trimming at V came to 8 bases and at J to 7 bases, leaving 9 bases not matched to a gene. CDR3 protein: CASWGQGIGGYTF. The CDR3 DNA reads TGTGCCAGTTGGGGACAGGGTATAGGTGGCTACACCTTC.

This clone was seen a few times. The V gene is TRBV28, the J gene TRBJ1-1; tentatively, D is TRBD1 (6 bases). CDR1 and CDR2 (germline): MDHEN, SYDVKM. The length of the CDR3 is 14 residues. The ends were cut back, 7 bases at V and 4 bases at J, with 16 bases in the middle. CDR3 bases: TGTGCCAGCATTACCCAGGGGAGAGGCACTGAAGCTTTCTTT. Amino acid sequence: CASITQGRGTEAFF.

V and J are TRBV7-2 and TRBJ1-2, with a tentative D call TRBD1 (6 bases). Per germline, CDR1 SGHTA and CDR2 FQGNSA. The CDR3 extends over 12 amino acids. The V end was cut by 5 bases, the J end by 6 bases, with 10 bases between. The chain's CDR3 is CASSARTDGYTF. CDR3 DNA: TGTGCCAGCAGCGCACGGACAGATGGCTACACCTTC.

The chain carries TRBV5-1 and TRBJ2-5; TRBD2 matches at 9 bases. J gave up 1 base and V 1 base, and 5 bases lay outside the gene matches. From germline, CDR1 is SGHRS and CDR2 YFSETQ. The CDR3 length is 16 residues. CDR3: CASSLRSSGVQETQYF. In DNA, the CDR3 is TGCGCCAGCAGCTTGCGATCTAGCGGGGTCCAAGAGACCCAGTACTTC.

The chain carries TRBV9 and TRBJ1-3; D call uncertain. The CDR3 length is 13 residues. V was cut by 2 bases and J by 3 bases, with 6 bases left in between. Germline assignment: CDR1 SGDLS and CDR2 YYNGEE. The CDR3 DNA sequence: TGTGCCAGCAGCGTTTACGGTGGAAACACCATATATTTT. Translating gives CASSVYGGNTIYF.

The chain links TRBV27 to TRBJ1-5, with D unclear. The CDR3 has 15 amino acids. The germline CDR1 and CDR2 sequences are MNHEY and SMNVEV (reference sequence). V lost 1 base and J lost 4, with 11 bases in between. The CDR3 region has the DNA TGTGCCAGCAGTTTATACCCGGGAGAAAATCAGCCCCAGCATTTT. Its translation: CASSLYPGENQPQHF.

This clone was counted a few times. In nucleotides, the CDR3 is TGTGCCAGCAGCCAAGAAACAGGGAGGGATGAAAAACTGTTTTTT. It yields the protein CASSQETGRDEKLFF. The chain is built from TRBV3-1 (or the pseudogene TRBV3-2) and TRBJ1-4; D is perhaps TRBD1 (6 bases). The CDR3 spans 15 residues. The germline gives CDR1 LGHDT, CDR2 YNNKEL (reference sequence). Trimming stripped 0 bases from V and 6 bases from J, with 11 bases between.

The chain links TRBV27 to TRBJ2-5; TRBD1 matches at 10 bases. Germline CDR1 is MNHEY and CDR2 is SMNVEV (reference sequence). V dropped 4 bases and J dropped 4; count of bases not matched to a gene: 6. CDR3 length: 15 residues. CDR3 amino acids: CASSWVGTGVETQYF. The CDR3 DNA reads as TGTGCCAGCAGTTGGGTCGGGACAGGGGTAGAGACCCAGTACTTC.

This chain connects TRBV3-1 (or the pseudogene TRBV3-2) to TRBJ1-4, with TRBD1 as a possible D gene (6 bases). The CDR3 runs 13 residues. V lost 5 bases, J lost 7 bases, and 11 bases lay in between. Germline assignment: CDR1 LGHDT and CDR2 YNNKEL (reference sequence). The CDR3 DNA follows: TGTGCCAGCAGCAAAAACAGGGTTGAAAAACTGTTTTTT. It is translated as CASSKNRVEKLFF.

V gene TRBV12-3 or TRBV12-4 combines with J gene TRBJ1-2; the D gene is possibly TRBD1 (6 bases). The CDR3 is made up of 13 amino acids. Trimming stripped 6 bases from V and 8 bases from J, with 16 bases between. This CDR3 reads CASRPPGAEGYTF. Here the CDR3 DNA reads TGTGCCAGCAGGCCCCCAGGGGCCGAGGGCTACACCTTC.